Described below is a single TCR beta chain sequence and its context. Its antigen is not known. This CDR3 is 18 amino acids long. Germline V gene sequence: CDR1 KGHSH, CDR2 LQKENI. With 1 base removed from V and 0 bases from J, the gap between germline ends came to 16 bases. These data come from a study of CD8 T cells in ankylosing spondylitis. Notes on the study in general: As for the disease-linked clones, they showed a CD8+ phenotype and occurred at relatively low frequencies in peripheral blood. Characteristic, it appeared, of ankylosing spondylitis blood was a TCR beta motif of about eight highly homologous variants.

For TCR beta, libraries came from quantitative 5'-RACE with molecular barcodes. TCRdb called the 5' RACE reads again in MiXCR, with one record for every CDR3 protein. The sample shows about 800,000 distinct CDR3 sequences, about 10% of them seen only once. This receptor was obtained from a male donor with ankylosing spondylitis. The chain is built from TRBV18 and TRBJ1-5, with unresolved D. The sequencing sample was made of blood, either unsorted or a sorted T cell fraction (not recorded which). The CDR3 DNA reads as TGTGCCAGCTCACCACTACGCACGGAGGTTTATAGCAATCAGCCCCAGCATTTT. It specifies CASSPLRTEVYSNQPQHF.